This TCR beta chain was sequenced during a study of blood T cells in healthy people across ages. Germline assignment: CDR1 MNHEY and CDR2 SVGAGI. CDR3 length: 14 residues. Trimming removed 3 bases from V and 9 bases from J, with 15 bases in between. A second PCR of about 7 to 11 cycles used a sample-barcoded 5' primer and a J-beta primer mix. TCRdb ran MiXCR on the 5' RACE reads and lists one entry per CDR3 protein. The data contain over 1,500,000 distinct CDR3 sequences, 30% to 40% of them singletons. Every participating donor contributed 9.5 to 10 milliliters of peripheral blood through a draw. The sequencing sample was made of blood. The receptor's source is a human donor in good health. The chain couples TRBV6-5 to TRBJ2-1, with a weak D call TRBD1 (5 bases). The CDR3 loop reads CASSYIRGESEQFF. CDR3 in DNA: TGTGCCAGCAGTTATATTAGGGGTGAGAGTGAGCAGTTCTTC.